The 17 T cell receptor beta chains reported below all come from one sample, sequenced in a study of blood T cell repertoires in COVID-19. TCRdb's table, derived via immunoSEQ multiplex PCR, lists solely in-frame clones and lacks some. The sample gives about 120,000 clones, approximately 90% of which show up once; about 18% is in the top ten. The sample taken for sequencing was peripheral blood. These receptors all stem from a human donor with acute or convalescent COVID-19. The donor label of this sample is uncertain.

In nucleotides, the CDR3 is TGTGCCAGCAGCGTAGAGGCGGGAGGCTATGAGCAGTTCTTC. The encoded protein is CASSVEAGGYEQFF. The rearrangement uses TRBV9 and TRBJ2-1; 8 bases fit TRBD2. This CDR3 is built from 14 residues. The germline V gene has CDR1 SGDLS and CDR2 YYNGEE. With 0 bases clipped from V and 8 bases from J, the junction kept 4 bases outside the gene matches.

In DNA form, the CDR3 reads TGTGCCAGCAGTTTAATGAGGGGGCGGGGGGATAGCAATCAGCCCCAGCATTTT. This codes for CASSLMRGRGDSNQPQHF. The genes are TRBV28 and TRBJ1-5; 7 nucleotides match TRBD1. CDR1 MDHEN and CDR2 SYDVKM come from the germline V gene. With V trimmed by 2 bases and J by 0 bases, 10 bases remained unmatched. The CDR3 totals 18 residues.

Here the CDR3 reads CASGQGNEKLFF. The CDR3 DNA reads as TGCGCCAGCGGACAGGGGAATGAAAAACTGTTTTTT. The V and J genes are TRBV5-1 and TRBJ1-4; 9 nucleotides match TRBD1. This CDR3 region has 12 residues. V lost 7 bases to trimming and J lost 5 bases; unmatched junction nucleotides: 0. Germline loops: CDR1 SGHRS, CDR2 YFSETQ.

This chain uses TRBV7-2 with TRBJ2-5; 10 nucleotides match TRBD2. Germline loops: CDR1 SGHTA, CDR2 FQGNSA. J lost 4 bases, V lost 3 bases, and 5 bases had no gene match. The CDR3 has 15 residues. The CDR3, as DNA: TGTGCCAGCAGCTTTCAGCGGGGGGGCGGAGAGACCCAGTACTTC. It codes for CASSFQRGGGETQYF.

This chain joins TRBV11-2 and TRBJ1-6, with D tentatively TRBD1 (6 bases). V lost 1 base and J 10 bases, leaving 14 bases between the germline ends. Germline V gene sequence: CDR1 SGHAT, CDR2 FQNNGV. This CDR3 spans 15 amino acids. The CDR3 nucleotides are TGTGCCAGCAGCTTAGCAGGGGCTCGTTACTCACCCCTCCACTTT. Residues: CASSLAGARYSPLHF. The full variable domain, in which reference TRBV11-2 and TRBJ1-6 provide the parts outside the CDR3, is EAGVAQSPRYKIIEKRQSVAFWCNPISGHATLYWYQQILGQGPKLLIQFQNNGVVDDSQLPKDRFSAERLKGVDSTLKIQPAKLEDSAVYLCASSLAGARYSPLHFGNGTRLTVT.

The chain links TRBV29-1 to TRBJ1-4; 9 bases fit TRBD1. The germline V gene encodes CDR1 SQVTM and CDR2 ANQGSEA. The length of the CDR3 is 14 residues. V was clipped by 6 bases and J by 2 bases; unmatched bases: 4. The DNA of the CDR3 is TGCAGCGTAGCCGGGACAGGGACTAATGAAAAACTGTTTTTT. Protein product: CSVAGTGTNEKLFF.

V and J are TRBV19 and TRBJ2-1; 9 bases are a match to TRBD2. The CDR3 is made up of 16 amino acids. V trimming: 5 bases; J trimming: 6 bases; junction bases outside the gene matches: 11. CDR1 is LNHDA, CDR2 SQIVND, per germline (reference sequence). The CDR3 here is CASSALGLAYANEQFF. In nucleotides, the CDR3 is TGTGCCAGTAGTGCCCTAGGACTAGCGTACGCCAATGAGCAGTTCTTC.

This clone was counted once. The CDR3 protein is CASSEPSGGVYNEQFF. The CDR3 DNA sequence: TGTGCCAGCAGTGAACCCAGCGGGGGGGTATACAATGAGCAGTTCTTC. The V gene is TRBV6-1, the J gene TRBJ2-1; TRBD2 agrees at 10 bases. The CDR3 is 16 amino acids. The trim removed 2 bases at V and 4 bases at J, leaving 5 bases unmatched. Germline V CDR1 and CDR2: MNHNS, SASEGT.

The chain combines TRBV6-2 or TRBV6-3 with TRBJ1-5; 10 bases line up with TRBD1. Germline V gene lookup returns CDR1 MNHEY and CDR2 SVGEGT. The CDR3 has 15 amino acids. With 2 bases clipped from V and 6 bases from J, the junction kept 4 bases outside the gene matches. The CDR3 is CASSYPGQGSQPQHF. CDR3 bases: TGTGCCAGCAGTTACCCGGGACAGGGGTCTCAGCCCCAGCATTTT.

This chain links TRBV6-5 with TRBJ2-5; 9 nucleotides line up with TRBD2. J gave up 5 bases and V 5 bases, and 6 bases lay outside the gene matches. Germline-derived CDR1 and CDR2 are MNHEY and SVGAGI. The CDR3 spans 14 residues. This CDR3 reads CASSRSGGDETQYF. The DNA of the CDR3 is TGTGCCAGCAGTCGTAGCGGGGGTGATGAGACCCAGTACTTC.

This clone was observed once. The chain is built from TRBV28 and TRBJ2-5; the D gene is possibly TRBD2 (5 bases). The ends were cut back, 3 bases at V and 5 bases at J, with 13 bases in the middle. The CDR3 length is 14 residues. The germline V gene encodes CDR1 MDHEN and CDR2 SYDVKM. The CDR3 coding sequence is TGTGCCAGCAGTTTGAGGTCTAGCCCTGAGACCCAGTACTTC. Translation: CASSLRSSPETQYF.

The chain uses TRBV4-1 and TRBJ2-3, with TRBD1 matching 8 bases. V shed 4 bases and J 1 base; nucleotides not matched to a gene: 10. Germline CDR1 MGHRA, CDR2 YSYEKL. The CDR3 is 17 residues long. In DNA, the CDR3 is TGCGCCAGCAGCCGGCTAAGTAGGGGACAGGGCACAGATACGCAGTATTTT. Its translation: CASSRLSRGQGTDTQYF.

The CDR3 coding sequence is TGTGCCAGCAGCTTAGGCGGGAGTTATACCGGGGAGCTGTTTTTT. As protein: CASSLGGSYTGELFF. The gene calls are TRBV7-2 and TRBJ2-2; 7 bases agree with TRBD2. With 1 base clipped from V and 5 bases from J, the junction kept 4 bases outside the gene matches. CDR1 SGHTA and CDR2 FQGNSA come from the germline V gene. The CDR3 is 15 residues long.

The chain combines TRBV10-3 with TRBJ1-2; D is unresolved. Germline V gene sequence: CDR1 ENHRY, CDR2 SYGVKD. The V end lost 1 base, the J end lost 6 bases, and 12 bases lay between the germline ends. The CDR3 totals 14 residues. This CDR3 reads CAISELGTIDGYTF. Written as DNA, the CDR3 is TGTGCCATCAGTGAGTTGGGCACCATAGATGGCTACACCTTC.

This clone was recorded only once. V is TRBV11-3 and J is TRBJ2-3; D possibly corresponds to TRBD2 (5 bases). With 0 bases removed from V and 6 bases from J, the gap between germline ends came to 7 bases. Germline loops: CDR1 SGHNT, CDR2 YENEEA. This CDR3 region has 13 residues. CDR3 bases: TGTGCCAGCAGCTTAGATCCGGGGGATACGCAGTATTTT. This sequence encodes CASSLDPGDTQYF. The full variable domain, its missing parts supplied by reference TRBV11-3 and TRBJ2-3, is EAGVVQSPRYKIIEKKQPVAFWCNPISGHNTLYWYLQNLGQGPELLIRYENEEAVDDSQLPKDRFSAERLKGVDSTLKIQPAELGDSAVYLCASSLDPGDTQYFGPGTRLTVL.

This clone has only one observation. The gene calls are TRBV11-2 and TRBJ1-4, with TRBD1 as a possible D gene (5 bases). The CDR3 totals 15 residues. CDR1 is SGHAT, CDR2 FQNNGV, per germline. V lost 5 bases, J lost 7 bases, and 17 bases lay in between. The CDR3 sequence: CASSPTGTGGEKLFF. The DNA of the CDR3 is TGTGCCAGCAGCCCAACCGGGACGGGAGGTGAAAAACTGTTTTTT. Full variable domain (outside the CDR3, taken from reference TRBV11-2 and TRBJ1-4): EAGVAQSPRYKIIEKRQSVAFWCNPISGHATLYWYQQILGQGPKLLIQFQNNGVVDDSQLPKDRFSAERLKGVDSTLKIQPAKLEDSAVYLCASSPTGTGGEKLFFGSGTQLSVL.

This clone was seen a handful of times. The chain recombines TRBV6-2 or TRBV6-3 with TRBJ2-7; possible D gene TRBD1, 8 bases. The CDR3 consists of 19 residues. V was pared by 2 bases and J by 0 bases, with 23 bases between. The germline CDR1 and CDR2 sequences are MNHEY and SVGEGT. DNA for the CDR3: TGTGCCAGCAGTTACGGGGGACAGGCTCCGGGAGGCTACTCCTACGAGCAGTACTTC. Its protein product is CASSYGGQAPGGYSYEQYF.